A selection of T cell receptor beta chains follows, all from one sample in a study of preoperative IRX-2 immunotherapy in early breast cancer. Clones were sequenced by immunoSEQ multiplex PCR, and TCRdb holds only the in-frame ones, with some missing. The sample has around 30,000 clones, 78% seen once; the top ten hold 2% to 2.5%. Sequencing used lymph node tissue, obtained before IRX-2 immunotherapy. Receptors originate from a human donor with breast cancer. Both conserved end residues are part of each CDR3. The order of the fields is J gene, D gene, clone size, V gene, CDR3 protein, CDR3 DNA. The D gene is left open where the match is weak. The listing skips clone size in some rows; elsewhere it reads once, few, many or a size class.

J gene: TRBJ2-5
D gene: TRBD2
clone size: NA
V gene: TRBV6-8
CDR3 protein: CASTHMGRVEETQYF
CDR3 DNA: TGTGCCAGCACCCACATGGGGAGGGTGGAAGAGACCCAGTACTTC

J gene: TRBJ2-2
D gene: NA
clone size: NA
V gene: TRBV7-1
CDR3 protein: CASSLRATTNTGELFF
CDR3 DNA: TGTGCCAGCAGCTTGCGGGCCACTACGAACACCGGGGAGCTGTTTTTT

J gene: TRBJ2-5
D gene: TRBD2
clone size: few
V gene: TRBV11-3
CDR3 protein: CASSLELAGGHTQYF
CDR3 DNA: TGTGCCAGCAGCTTGGAACTAGCGGGGGGGCATACCCAGTACTTC

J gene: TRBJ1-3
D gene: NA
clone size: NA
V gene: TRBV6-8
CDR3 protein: CASSRTGLGTTIYF
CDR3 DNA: TGTGCCAGCAGTCGGACCGGGTTGGGTACCACCATATATTTT

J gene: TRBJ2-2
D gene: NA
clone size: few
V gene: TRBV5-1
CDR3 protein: CASSLGRDSLIGELFF
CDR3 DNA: TGCGCCAGCAGCTTGGGCCGGGACTCCTTAATCGGGGAGCTGTTTTTT

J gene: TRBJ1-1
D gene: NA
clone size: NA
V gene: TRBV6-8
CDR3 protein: CASKPDISNTEAFF
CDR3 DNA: TGTGCCAGCAAGCCTGACATTTCGAACACTGAAGCTTTCTTT

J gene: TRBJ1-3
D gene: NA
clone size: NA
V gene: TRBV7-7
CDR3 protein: CASSLVGGEGNTIYF
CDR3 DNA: TGTGCCAGCAGCTTAGTGGGGGGCGAGGGAAACACCATATATTTT

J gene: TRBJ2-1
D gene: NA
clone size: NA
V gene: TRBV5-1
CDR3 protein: CASSGERVYNEQFF
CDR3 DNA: TGCGCCAGCAGCGGGGAGCGAGTCTACAATGAGCAGTTCTTC

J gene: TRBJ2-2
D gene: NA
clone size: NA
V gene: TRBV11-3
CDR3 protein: CASSYRVPTGELFF
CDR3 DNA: TGTGCCAGCAGCTACCGGGTTCCAACCGGGGAGCTGTTTTTT

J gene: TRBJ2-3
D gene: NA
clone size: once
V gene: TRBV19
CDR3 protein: CASSIDRISTDTQYF
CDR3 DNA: TGTGCCAGTAGTATAGACAGAATAAGCACAGATACGCAGTATTTT

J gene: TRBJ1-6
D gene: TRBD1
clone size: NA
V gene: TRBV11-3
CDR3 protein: CASSRGQGNSPLHF
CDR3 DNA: TGTGCCAGCAGCCGAGGACAGGGAAATTCACCCCTCCACTTT

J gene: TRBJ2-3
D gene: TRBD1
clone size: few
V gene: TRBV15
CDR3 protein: CATSRGQGGADTQYF
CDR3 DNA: TGTGCCACCAGCAGAGGACAGGGGGGCGCAGATACGCAGTATTTT

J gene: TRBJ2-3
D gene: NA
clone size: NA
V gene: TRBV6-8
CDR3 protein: CASTGPVWGTDTQYF
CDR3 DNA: TGTGCCAGCACAGGCCCGGTTTGGGGCACAGATACGCAGTATTTT

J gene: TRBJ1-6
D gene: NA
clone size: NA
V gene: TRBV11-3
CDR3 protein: CASSLLASPRNSPLHF
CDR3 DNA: TGTGCCAGCAGCTTGCTAGCGTCCCCTCGAAATTCACCCCTCCACTTT

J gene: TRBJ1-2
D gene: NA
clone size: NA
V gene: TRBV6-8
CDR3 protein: CASSYSGGLEDGYTF
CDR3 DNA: TGTGCCAGCAGTTACTCGGGGGGGCTGGAGGATGGCTACACCTTC

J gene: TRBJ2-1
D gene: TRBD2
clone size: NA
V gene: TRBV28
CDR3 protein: CASTPSGGIHEQFF
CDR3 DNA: TGTGCCAGCACCCCCTCCGGGGGGATCCATGAGCAGTTCTTC

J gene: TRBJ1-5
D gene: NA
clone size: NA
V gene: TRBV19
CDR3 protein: CASSTYMGLGGQPQHF
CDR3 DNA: TGTGCCAGTAGTACATACATGGGACTGGGCGGACAGCCCCAGCATTTT

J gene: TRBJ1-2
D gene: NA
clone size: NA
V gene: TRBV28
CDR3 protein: CASSTKSQGYYGYTF
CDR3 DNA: TGTGCCAGCAGTACAAAATCTCAGGGTTACTATGGCTACACCTTC

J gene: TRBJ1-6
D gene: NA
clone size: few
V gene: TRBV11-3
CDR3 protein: CASSLQGFDSPLHF
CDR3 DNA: TGTGCCAGCAGCCTACAGGGTTTCGATTCACCCCTCCACTTT

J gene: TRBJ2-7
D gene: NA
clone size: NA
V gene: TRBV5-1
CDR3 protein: CASSPPGAEGYEQYF
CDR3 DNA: TGCGCCAGCAGCCCCCCTGGGGCAGAGGGCTACGAGCAGTACTTC

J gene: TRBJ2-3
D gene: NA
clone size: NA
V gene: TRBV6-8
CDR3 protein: CASSDSGRERSDTQYF
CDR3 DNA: TGTGCCAGCAGTGACTCGGGCAGGGAACGATCAGATACGCAGTATTTT

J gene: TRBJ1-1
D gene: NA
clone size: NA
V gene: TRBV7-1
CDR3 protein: CASSQELVTEAFF
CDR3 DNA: TGTGCCAGCAGCCAAGAATTGGTCACTGAAGCTTTCTTT

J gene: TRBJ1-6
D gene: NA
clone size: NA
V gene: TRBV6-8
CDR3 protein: CASTREGGDNSPLHF
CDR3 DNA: TGTGCCAGCACCCGGGAGGGAGGGGATAATTCACCCCTCCACTTT

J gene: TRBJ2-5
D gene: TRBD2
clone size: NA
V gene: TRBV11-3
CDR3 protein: CASSSTSGGETQYF
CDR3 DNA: TGTGCCAGCAGCTCGACTAGCGGGGGAGAGACCCAGTACTTC

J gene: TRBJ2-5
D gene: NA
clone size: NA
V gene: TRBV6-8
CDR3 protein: CASTEHGEWTQYF
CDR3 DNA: TGTGCCAGCACAGAGCATGGGGAGTGGACCCAGTACTTC

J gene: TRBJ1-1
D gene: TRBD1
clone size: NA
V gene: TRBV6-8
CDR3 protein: CASSLVPGTVMNTEAFF
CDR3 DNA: TGTGCCAGTAGTCTAGTTCCCGGGACAGTCATGAACACTGAAGCTTTCTTT